This T cell receptor beta chain is drawn from a study of T cells in Graves' hyperthyroidism and ophthalmopathy. Whole-study findings and limits: Model-based prediction identified ophthalmopathy a median 6.5 months prior to its onset.

TCR beta CDR3 sequences were amplified from RNA transcripts. An initial round of RT-PCR targeting the TCR CDR3 relied on the HTBI primer set. MiXCR was run by TCRdb on the multiplex PCR reads, yielding one entry per CDR3 protein. The data show approximately 720,000 distinct CDR3 sequences, with about 19% seen just once and around 15% held by the top ten. This clonotype has ten or more counts. Its antigen is undetermined. The V gene's germline CDR1 is SGHRS and CDR2 YFSETQ. There are 15 residues in the CDR3. The V segment lost 2 bases and the J segment 4 bases; nucleotides outside the gene matches: 3. The source of this sequence is a woman aged 45-65 years with Graves' hyperthyroidism that later progressed to Graves' ophthalmopathy. Material for sequencing was blood. The chain carries TRBV5-1 and TRBJ2-3; 11 bases agree with TRBD2. DNA for the CDR3: TGCGCCAGCAGCTTTACTAGCGGGGGACCAGATACGCAGTATTTT. It encodes CASSFTSGGPDTQYF.